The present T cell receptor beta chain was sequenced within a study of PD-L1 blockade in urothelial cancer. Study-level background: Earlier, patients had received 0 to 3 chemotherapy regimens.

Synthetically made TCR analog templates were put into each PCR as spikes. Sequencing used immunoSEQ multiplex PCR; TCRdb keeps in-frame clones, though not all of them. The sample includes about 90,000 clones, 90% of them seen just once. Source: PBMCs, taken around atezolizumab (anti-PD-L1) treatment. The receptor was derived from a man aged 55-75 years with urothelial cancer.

CDR3 DNA sequence: TGTGCCAGCAGCTTATTTGCGGGGGTGGCAGAGACCCAGTACTTC. Its protein is CASSLFAGVAETQYF. The chain is built from TRBV7-3 and TRBJ2-5; 7 bases are a match to TRBD2. This CDR3 has 15 amino acids. The ends lost 2 bases at V and 4 bases at J; junction bases unmatched: 7. Germline CDR1 and CDR2: SGHTA and FQGTGA.